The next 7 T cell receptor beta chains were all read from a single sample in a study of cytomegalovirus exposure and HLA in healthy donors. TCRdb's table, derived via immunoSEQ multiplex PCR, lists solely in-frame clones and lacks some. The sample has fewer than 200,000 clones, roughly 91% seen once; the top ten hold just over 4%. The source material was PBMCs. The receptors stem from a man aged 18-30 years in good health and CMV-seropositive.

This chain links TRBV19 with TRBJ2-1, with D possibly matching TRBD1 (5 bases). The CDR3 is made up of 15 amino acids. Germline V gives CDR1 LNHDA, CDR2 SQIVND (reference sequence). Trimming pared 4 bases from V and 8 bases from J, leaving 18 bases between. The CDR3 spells CASSTSVGLMYEQFF. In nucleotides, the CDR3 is TGTGCCAGTAGTACCTCAGTGGGGCTAATGTATGAGCAGTTCTTC.

CDR3 nucleotides: TGCGCCAGCAGCCAGATGGGGACTAGCGGACAAGAGACCCAGTACTTC. It translates to CASSQMGTSGQETQYF. The V call is TRBV4-1, the J call TRBJ2-5; TRBD2 aligns across 11 bases. From germline, CDR1 is MGHRA and CDR2 YSYEKL. V trimming: 3 bases; J trimming: 2 bases; junction bases outside the gene matches: 5. The CDR3 has 16 amino acids.

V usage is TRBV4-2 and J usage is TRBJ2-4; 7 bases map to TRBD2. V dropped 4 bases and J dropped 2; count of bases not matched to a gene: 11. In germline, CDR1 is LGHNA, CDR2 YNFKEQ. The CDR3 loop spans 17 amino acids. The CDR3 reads CASSPQAGGLTKNIQYF. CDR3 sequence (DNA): TGTGCCAGCAGCCCCCAGGCCGGGGGGTTAACCAAAAACATTCAGTACTTC.

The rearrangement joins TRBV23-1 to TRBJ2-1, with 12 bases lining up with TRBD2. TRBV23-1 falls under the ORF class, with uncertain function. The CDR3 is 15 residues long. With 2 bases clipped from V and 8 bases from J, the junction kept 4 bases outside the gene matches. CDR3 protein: CASSQRGLAGYEQFF. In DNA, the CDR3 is TGCGCCAGCAGTCAAAGAGGACTAGCGGGATATGAGCAGTTCTTC.

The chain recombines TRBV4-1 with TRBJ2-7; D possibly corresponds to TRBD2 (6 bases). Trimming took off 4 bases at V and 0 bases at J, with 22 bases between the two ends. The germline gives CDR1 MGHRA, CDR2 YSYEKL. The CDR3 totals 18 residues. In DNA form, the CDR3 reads TGCGCCAGCAGCCTGACTTCTGCCGGGAGCGGCCTCTCCTACGAGCAGTACTTC. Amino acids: CASSLTSAGSGLSYEQYF.

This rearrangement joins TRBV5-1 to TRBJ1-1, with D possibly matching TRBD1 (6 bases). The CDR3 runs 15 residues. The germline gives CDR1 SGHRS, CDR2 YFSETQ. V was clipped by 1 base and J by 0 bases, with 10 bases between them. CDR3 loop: CASSLIGTLNTEAFF. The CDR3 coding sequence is TGCGCCAGCAGCTTGATAGGGACATTGAACACTGAAGCTTTCTTT.

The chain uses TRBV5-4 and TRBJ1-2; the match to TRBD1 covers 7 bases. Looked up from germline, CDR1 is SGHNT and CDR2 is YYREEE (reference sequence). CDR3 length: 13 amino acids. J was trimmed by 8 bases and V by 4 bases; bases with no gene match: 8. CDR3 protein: CASSAGTEMGYTF. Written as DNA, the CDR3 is TGTGCCAGCAGCGCCGGGACAGAGATGGGCTACACCTTC. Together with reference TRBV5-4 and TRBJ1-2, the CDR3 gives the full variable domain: ETGVTQSPTHLIKTRGQQVTLRCSSQSGHNTVSWYQQALGQGPQFIFQYYREEENGRGNFPPRFSGLQFPNYSSELNVNALELDDSALYLCASSAGTEMGYTFGSGTRLTVV.